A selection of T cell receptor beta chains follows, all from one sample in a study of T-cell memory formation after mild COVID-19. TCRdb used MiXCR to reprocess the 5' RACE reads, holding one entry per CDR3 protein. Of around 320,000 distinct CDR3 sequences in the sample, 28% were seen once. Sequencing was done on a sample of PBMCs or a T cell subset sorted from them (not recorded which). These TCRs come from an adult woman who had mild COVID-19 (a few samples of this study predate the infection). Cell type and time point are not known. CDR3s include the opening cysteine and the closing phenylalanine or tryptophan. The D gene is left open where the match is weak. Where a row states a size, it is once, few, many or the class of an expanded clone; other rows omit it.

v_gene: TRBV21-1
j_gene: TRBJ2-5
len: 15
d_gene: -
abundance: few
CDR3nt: TGTGCCAGCAGCAAAGCGGGACTAGCGTTGTCGACCCAGTACTTC
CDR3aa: CASSKAGLALSTQYF

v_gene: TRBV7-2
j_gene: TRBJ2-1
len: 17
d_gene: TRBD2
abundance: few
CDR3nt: TGTGCCAGCAGCTTAGACTCTTTAGCGGGGCTGTACAATGAGCAGTTCTTC
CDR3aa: CASSLDSLAGLYNEQFF

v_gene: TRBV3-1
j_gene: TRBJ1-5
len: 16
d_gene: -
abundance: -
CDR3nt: TGTGCCAGCAGCCAAGCCGGGCGGACAGACTCTCAGCCCCAGCATTTT
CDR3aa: CASSQAGRTDSQPQHF

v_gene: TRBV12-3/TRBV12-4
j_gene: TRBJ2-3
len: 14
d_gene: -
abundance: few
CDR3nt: TGTGCCAGCAGCATTTACCCCGGCATGGATACGCAGTATTTT
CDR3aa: CASSIYPGMDTQYF

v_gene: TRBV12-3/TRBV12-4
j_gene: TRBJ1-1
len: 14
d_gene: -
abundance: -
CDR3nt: TGTGCCAGCAGTTTTGGGGGTGTTTACACTGAAGCTTTCTTT
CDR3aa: CASSFGGVYTEAFF

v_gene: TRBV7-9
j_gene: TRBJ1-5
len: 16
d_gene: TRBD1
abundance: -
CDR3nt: TGTGCCAGCAGCTGGTCAGGGGGTCTGGGCAATCAGCCCCAGCATTTT
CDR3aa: CASSWSGGLGNQPQHF

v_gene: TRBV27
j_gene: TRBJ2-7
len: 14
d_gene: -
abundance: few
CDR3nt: TGTGCCAGCAGTTTCGTCCAGGGAAGCCACGAGCAGTACTTC
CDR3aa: CASSFVQGSHEQYF

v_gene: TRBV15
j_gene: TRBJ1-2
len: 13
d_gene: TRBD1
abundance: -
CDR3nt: TGTGCCACCGGCCGGGACAGGAACTATGGCTACACCTTC
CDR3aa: CATGRDRNYGYTF

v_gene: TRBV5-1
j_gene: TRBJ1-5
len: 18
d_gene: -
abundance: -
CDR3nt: TGCGCCAGCAGCTTGGGTCCCAGGTCGGGCATGGGCAATCAGCCCCAGCATTTT
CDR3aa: CASSLGPRSGMGNQPQHF

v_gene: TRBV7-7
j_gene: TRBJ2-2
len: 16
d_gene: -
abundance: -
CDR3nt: TGTGCTAGCAGCTTAGCGGGACAGGGAGTTCCCGGGGAGCTGTTTTTT
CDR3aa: CASSLAGQGVPGELFF

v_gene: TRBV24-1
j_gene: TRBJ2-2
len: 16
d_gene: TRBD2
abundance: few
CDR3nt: TGTGCCACCAGTGATTTCCCTAGCGGGAGGTCCGGGGAGCTGTTTTTT
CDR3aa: CATSDFPSGRSGELFF

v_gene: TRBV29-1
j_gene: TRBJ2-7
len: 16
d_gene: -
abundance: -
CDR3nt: TGCAGCGTTGAAGATGCCCCGAGGACCGGCTCCTACGAGCAGTACTTC
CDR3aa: CSVEDAPRTGSYEQYF

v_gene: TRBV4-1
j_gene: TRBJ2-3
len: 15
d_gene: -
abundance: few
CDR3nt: TGCGCCAGCAGCCAAGTTACCGGGGTGCCAGATACGCAGTATTTT
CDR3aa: CASSQVTGVPDTQYF

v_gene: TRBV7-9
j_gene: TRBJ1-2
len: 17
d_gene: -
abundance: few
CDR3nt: TGTGCCAGCAGCCCCCTATTTCAGCCGTTCCTTAACTATGGCTACACCTTC
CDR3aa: CASSPLFQPFLNYGYTF

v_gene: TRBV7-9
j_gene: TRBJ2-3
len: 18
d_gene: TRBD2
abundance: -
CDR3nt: TGTGCCAGCAGCTCAAACCCCCGACTAGCGGGAGGTGTAGATACGCAGTATTTT
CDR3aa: CASSSNPRLAGGVDTQYF

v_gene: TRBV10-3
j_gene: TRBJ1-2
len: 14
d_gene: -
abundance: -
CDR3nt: TGTGCCATCAGTGAGCCGAGGGAGTCCTGGGGTTACACCTTC
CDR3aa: CAISEPRESWGYTF

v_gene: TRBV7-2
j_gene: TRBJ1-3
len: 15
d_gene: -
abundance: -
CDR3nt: TGTGCCAGCAGCTCGGTCTCAGCCTCTGGAAACACCATATATTTT
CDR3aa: CASSSVSASGNTIYF

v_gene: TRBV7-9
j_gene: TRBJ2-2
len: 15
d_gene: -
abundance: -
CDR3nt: TGTGCCAGCAGCCTGCCCCGGACTCTACCCGGGGAGCTGTTTTTT
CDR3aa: CASSLPRTLPGELFF